Shown below are 21 T cell receptor beta chains from a single sample sequenced in a study of T cells in Graves' hyperthyroidism and ophthalmopathy. The source material, RNA transcripts, was used to amplify TCR beta CDR3 regions. TCR CDR3 underwent first-round RT-PCR with the HTBI primer set. TCRdb reprocessed the multiplex PCR reads with MiXCR, giving one entry per CDR3 protein. The sample holds 300,000 to 500,000 distinct CDR3 sequences; over 12% are singletons and the top ten take 25% to 30%. The sample comprised blood. These receptors originate from a man aged 50 or older with Graves' ophthalmopathy.

This clonotype was counted at least ten times. The V call is TRBV10-3, the J call TRBJ2-1; D not resolved. The V end was cut by 2 bases, the J end by 0 bases, with 11 bases between. CDR3 length: 16 residues. Per the germline V gene, CDR1 is ENHRY and CDR2 is SYGVKD. As DNA, the CDR3 is TGTGCCATCAGTGAGAGGACCGCCAGCTCCTACAATGAGCAGTTCTTC. Protein product: CAISERTASSYNEQFF.

This clonotype was seen repeatedly, ten times or more. The chain recombines TRBV6-1 with TRBJ1-1; TRBD1 aligns across 8 bases. The length of the CDR3 is 12 residues. Germline trimming cut 10 bases from V and 7 bases from J; bases unmatched to any gene: 8. Germline V gene sequence: CDR1 MNHNS, CDR2 SASEGT. The CDR3 DNA sequence: TGTGCCACCAGGACAGGGCCCCGTGAAGCTTTCTTT. Translated, it gives CATRTGPREAFF.

J is TRBJ2-4 and V is TRBV25-1, with 9 bases that match TRBD2. The trim removed 1 base at V and 8 bases at J, leaving 12 bases unmatched. Germline V gene sequence: CDR1 MGHDK, CDR2 SYGVNS. The CDR3 consists of 17 residues. The CDR3 DNA sequence: TGTGCCAGCAGTGAATCTGCGGGAGGGGCCATTACGGACATTCAGTACTTC. It codes for CASSESAGGAITDIQYF.

This clonotype was found many times. This chain links TRBV5-1 with TRBJ2-2; no firm D call. Germline V gives CDR1 SGHRS, CDR2 YFSETQ. This CDR3 is built from 13 residues. V dropped 2 bases and J dropped 7 bases, with 9 bases sitting between them. CDR3 region: CASSFLVDGELFF. CDR3 coding DNA: TGCGCCAGCAGCTTTCTGGTTGACGGGGAGCTGTTTTTT.

There are many counts of this clonotype. The chain combines TRBV11-1 with TRBJ1-2; no clear D. The V and J ends lost 5 bases and 8 bases respectively, with 15 bases between them. The CDR3 spans 13 residues. From germline, CDR1 is SGHAT and CDR2 FQDESV (reference sequence). CDR3 in DNA: TGTGCCAGCAGCCTAACAAACCTGAGGGGCTACACCTTC. Its translation is CASSLTNLRGYTF.

This clonotype was detected many times. V gene TRBV5-5 combines with J gene TRBJ2-3; perhaps TRBD2 as D (6 bases). The germline V gene encodes CDR1 SGHKS and CDR2 YYEKEE (reference sequence). Trimming left V 2 bases short and J 2 bases short, with 12 bases between. The CDR3 is made up of 15 amino acids. CDR3 nucleotides: TGTGCCAGCAGCTTTCGGACTACCTACACAGATACGCAGTATTTT. Amino acids: CASSFRTTYTDTQYF. The complete variable domain, with remaining parts taken from reference TRBV5-5 and TRBJ2-3, reads DAGVTQSPTHLIKTRGQQVTLRCSPISGHKSVSWYQQVLGQGPQFIFQYYEKEERGRGNFPDRFSARQFPNYSSELNVNALLLGDSALYLCASSFRTTYTDTQYFGPGTRLTVL.

This clonotype occurred many times. This chain connects TRBV11-1 to TRBJ2-1, with 7 bases matching TRBD1. The length of the CDR3 is 15 residues. V lost 1 base and J lost 1; bases outside the gene matches: 1. Germline CDR1 SGHAT, CDR2 FQDESV (reference sequence). CDR3 loop: CASSLEGASYNEQFF. The DNA for the CDR3 is TGTGCCAGCAGCTTAGAGGGGGCTTCCTACAATGAGCAGTTCTTC.

This clonotype was seen more than once but under ten times. The rearrangement joins TRBV5-4 to TRBJ1-1; D possibly corresponds to TRBD1 (6 bases). V lost 3 bases and J lost 1, with 16 bases in between. CDR1 and CDR2 from the germline V gene are SGHNT and YYREEE (reference sequence). This CDR3 region has 16 residues. The CDR3 spells CASSSGGPSKNTEAFF. The CDR3 DNA reads as TGTGCCAGCAGCTCCGGGGGGCCCTCAAAGAACACTGAAGCTTTCTTT.

V usage is TRBV7-9 and J usage is TRBJ1-1, with TRBD1 matching 10 bases. There are 15 residues in the CDR3. J was trimmed by 4 bases and V by 4 bases; bases with no gene match: 6. The germline gives CDR1 SEHNR, CDR2 FQNEAQ (reference sequence). For the CDR3, the DNA is TGTGCCAGCAGCTCGACAGGGGGCCTACCCACTGAAGCTTTCTTT. Amino acids: CASSSTGGLPTEAFF.

This clonotype came up many times. The gene calls are TRBV29-1 and TRBJ1-1, with unresolved D. The germline V gene has CDR1 SQVTM and CDR2 ANQGSEA. The V end was cut by 4 bases, the J end by 3 bases, with 9 bases between. The CDR3 consists of 12 residues. The CDR3 region has the DNA TGCAGCGTTGCGGTGGCGGACACTGAAGCTTTCTTT. It translates to CSVAVADTEAFF.

This clonotype occurred a few times. The V and J genes are TRBV7-2 and TRBJ2-2; 12 nucleotides agree with TRBD2. The ends lost 6 bases at V and 7 bases at J; junction bases unmatched: 6. CDR1 is SGHTA and CDR2 is FQGNSA in the germline V gene. The CDR3 runs to 15 residues. CDR3 in DNA: TGTGCCAGCAGTTTGACTAGCGGGAGAGGCGGGGAGCTGTTTTTT. This sequence encodes CASSLTSGRGGELFF.

This clonotype was picked up many times. The chain recombines TRBV2 with TRBJ2-3; D is unresolved. The CDR3 consists of 12 residues. V was shortened by 5 bases and J by 5 bases, with 8 bases between the two germline ends. Per the germline V gene, CDR1 is SNHLY and CDR2 is FYNNEI. Here the CDR3 DNA reads TGTGCCAGCAGTACGGTTGGAGATACGCAGTATTTT. It translates to CASSTVGDTQYF.

There are many counts of this clonotype. The chain uses TRBV11-2 and TRBJ2-1; D ambiguous. V lost 5 bases to trimming and J lost 11 bases, with 13 bases between them. Per the germline V gene, CDR1 is SGHAT and CDR2 is FQNNGV. The CDR3 contains 12 residues. This CDR3 reads CASSKDPVQQFF. The CDR3 DNA reads TGTGCCAGCAGCAAAGATCCGGTCCAGCAGTTCTTC.

This clonotype was counted at least ten times. This rearrangement joins TRBV2 to TRBJ1-2, with D uncertain. Trimming took off 3 bases at V and 8 bases at J, with 19 bases between the two ends. Germline lookup yields CDR1 SNHLY and CDR2 FYNNEI. CDR3 length equals 15 residues. The CDR3 bases are TGTGCCAGCAGTGAGGGCCGCTTTCGCTTTCTGGGCTACACCTTC. Translating it yields CASSEGRFRFLGYTF.

The V and J genes are TRBV11-2 and TRBJ1-4; perhaps TRBD1 as D (5 bases). CDR3 length: 13 amino acids. CDR1 and CDR2 (germline): SGHAT, FQNNGV. The V end lost 5 bases, the J end lost 9 bases, and 13 bases lay between the germline ends. The CDR3 nucleotides read TGTGCCAGCAGCCCCCGGGACGAGAAAAAACTGTTTTTT. Its translation is CASSPRDEKKLFF.

The sample holds many counts of this clonotype. V usage is TRBV15 and J usage is TRBJ2-1; D is unresolved. CDR1 LNHNV and CDR2 YYDKDF come from the germline V gene (reference sequence). This CDR3 comprises 16 residues. V was pared by 1 base and J by 1 base, with 11 bases between. CDR3 in amino acids: CATSRVSAVSYNEQFF. The CDR3 bases are TGTGCCACCAGCAGAGTCAGCGCAGTTTCCTACAATGAGCAGTTCTTC.

As regards this clonotype: Possible read error: a much larger clone is one base away. The chain combines TRBV28 with TRBJ1-6; no definite D call. CDR1 is MDHEN, CDR2 SYDVKM, per germline. This CDR3 region has 19 residues. Trimming pared 6 bases from V and 9 bases from J, leaving 30 bases between. CDR3: CASSLPGVGSKGLGSPLHF. The DNA for the CDR3 is TGTGCCAGCAGCCTTCCTGGGGTGGGAAGTAAAGGCCTCGGTTCACCCCTCCACTTT.

This clonotype was observed a few times. This chain connects TRBV25-1 to TRBJ2-3; TRBD2 is a possible D gene (6 bases). CDR1 is MGHDK and CDR2 is SYGVNS in the germline V gene. This CDR3 comprises 15 residues. The V gene lost 8 bases and the J gene lost 3 bases, with 18 bases spanning the gap. Here the CDR3 reads CASLRPGTRTDTQYF. The CDR3 nucleotides are TGTGCCAGCCTTCGCCCCGGGACTCGAACAGATACGCAGTATTTT.

The genes are TRBV5-1 and TRBJ2-7, with 9 positions matching TRBD1. The V gene end was trimmed by 0 bases and the J gene end by 5 bases; junction bases not matched to a gene: 6. This CDR3 has 15 amino acids. Germline-derived CDR1 and CDR2 are SGHRS and YFSETQ. Here the CDR3 DNA reads TGCGCCAGCAGCTTGGAGGGGACAGGGTATGACGAGCAGTACTTC. This gives the protein CASSLEGTGYDEQYF.

The chain carries TRBV6-1 and TRBJ2-2, with 9 bases that match TRBD1. Germline V CDR1 and CDR2: MNHNS, SASEGT. CDR3 length: 15 amino acids. J was trimmed by 6 bases and V by 7 bases; bases with no gene match: 9. CDR3: CASTERQGVAGELFF. The CDR3 DNA reads as TGTGCCAGCACCGAAAGACAGGGGGTGGCCGGGGAGCTGTTTTTT.

This clonotype showed up many times. CDR3 sequence: CSASAPTGTSGTYTDTQYF. As DNA, the CDR3 is TGCAGTGCTTCCGCCCCTACCGGGACTAGCGGGACCTACACAGATACGCAGTATTTT. V is TRBV20-1 and J is TRBJ2-3; TRBD2 agrees at 13 bases. This CDR3 is built from 19 residues. Germline V lookup: CDR1 DFQATT, CDR2 SNEGSKA (reference sequence). V was clipped by 5 bases and J by 2 bases; unmatched bases: 16.